A selection of T cell receptor beta chains follows, all from one sample in a study of response to subunit inactivated influenza vaccine. TCRdb re-called the RT-PCR reads through MiXCR, storing one row per CDR3 protein. Of approximately 530,000 distinct CDR3 sequences in the sample, 7.2% were seen once. The material was PBMCs from blood, obtained 23 months after vaccination. All receptors derive from a man aged 45 to 75 who received an inactivated influenza vaccine. The CDR3 runs from the conserved cysteine through the conserved F or W. Each record gives: J gene, V gene, clone size, D gene, CDR3 DNA, CDR3 protein. D genes are given only for firm matches. Only part of the rows carry a size: once, few, many, or a class if the clone is expanded.

TRBJ2-5 TRBV4-3 many - TGCGCCAGCAGCCAATTAGTGGGGAGAGCGCAAGAGACCCAGTACTTC CASSQLVGRAQETQYF
TRBJ2-2 TRBV4-1 many TRBD2 TGCGCCAGCAGCCAAGGGGTGGCGGGGGGGCCGACCGGGGAGCTGTTTTTT CASSQGVAGGPTGELFF
TRBJ2-7 TRBV7-8 - - TGTGCCAGCAGGGGGACATCACCCGAGCAGTACTTC CASRGTSPEQYF
TRBJ1-6 TRBV3-1 - - TGTGCCAGCAGCCAAGCAGGGATATCTTCACCCCTCCACTTT CASSQAGISSPLHF
TRBJ1-1 TRBV11-2 many - TGTGCCAGCAGCTTAGACTGGGATCTGAACACTGAAGCTTTCTTT CASSLDWDLNTEAFF
TRBJ2-5 TRBV7-2 few TRBD1 TGTGCCAGCAGCTTCGGGACAGGGGTGAGGGAGACCCAGTACTTC CASSFGTGVRETQYF
TRBJ2-4 TRBV12-3/TRBV12-4 - - TGTGCCAGCAGCCCCAACGGCCTTTTAGCCAAAAACATTCAGTACTTC CASSPNGLLAKNIQYF
TRBJ2-4 TRBV4-2 many TRBD1 TGTGCCAGCAGCCCTGGGACAGGGAGGTACATTCAGTACTTC CASSPGTGRYIQYF
TRBJ1-6 TRBV6-1 few TRBD1 TGTGCCAGCGAATCGGGACAGCTATATAATTCACCCCTCCACTTT CASESGQLYNSPLHF
TRBJ1-4 TRBV7-2 - TRBD1 TGTGCCAGCAGCCGGACAGGGATTAATGAAAAACTGTTTTTT CASSRTGINEKLFF
TRBJ1-2 TRBV11-2 - TRBD1 TGTGCCAGCAGCTCGAGAAAAAGGGGGCGCCGGTATGGCTACACCTTC CASSSRKRGRRYGYTF
TRBJ2-3 TRBV24-1 many - TGTGCCACCAGTGACGAACCAGGGTACACAGATACGCAGTATTTT CATSDEPGYTDTQYF
TRBJ2-1 TRBV6-1 few - TGTGCCAGCAGTGAGCGGGGGCTAATTTACAATGAGCAGTTCTTC CASSERGLIYNEQFF
TRBJ2-5 TRBV4-3 - - TGCGCCAGCAGCCCCAAGATGGGCCCAATAGGTTTCGGTGAAGAGACCCAGTACTTC CASSPKMGPIGFGEETQYF
TRBJ2-3 TRBV20-1 - TRBD2 TGCAGTGCTAGGGGGGAGACTAGCGGGAGAGGGACGCAGTATTTT CSARGETSGRGTQYF
TRBJ1-5 TRBV18 - - TGTGCCAGCTCACCAGGGAAAAGGGAGCCCCAGCATTTT CASSPGKREPQHF
TRBJ2-7 TRBV29-1 few TRBD1 TGCAGCGTTGTGGACAGGGGAACCTACGAGCAGTACTTC CSVVDRGTYEQYF
TRBJ2-5 TRBV12-3/TRBV12-4 - - TGTGCCAGCAGCGCCACTCCCCAAGAGACCCAGTACTTC CASSATPQETQYF
TRBJ2-2 TRBV20-1 - - TGCAGTGCCCCGGGACGGCGGGTGGCCGGGGAGCTGTTTTTT CSAPGRRVAGELFF
TRBJ2-1 TRBV12-3/TRBV12-4 - - TGTGCCAGCACCGTCAGGGGCTTGCCGAACCCCTACAATGAGCAGTTCTTC CASTVRGLPNPYNEQFF
TRBJ2-3 TRBV4-3 - - TGCGCCAGCAGCCAAGCCGTAGGACATATAACAGATACGCAGTATTTT CASSQAVGHITDTQYF
TRBJ2-7 TRBV4-3 - TRBD1 TGCGCCAGCAGCCAAGTACAGGGGGTAAGCGAGCAGTACTTC CASSQVQGVSEQYF
TRBJ2-1 TRBV20-1 many - TGCAGTGCTAGCCAGGTTACAGACAATGAGCAGTTCTTC CSASQVTDNEQFF
TRBJ2-3 TRBV4-3 - TRBD1 TGCGCCAGCAGCCAAGATAGGACGGTTGGGACAGCCTACACAGATACGCAGTATTTT CASSQDRTVGTAYTDTQYF
TRBJ1-6 TRBV28 - - TGTGCCAGCAGCCCCGACACCTCCAATCGTTCACCCCTCCACTTT CASSPDTSNRSPLHF
TRBJ2-5 TRBV5-5 few - TGTGCCAGCAGCCCCGCGCTCTACAGGGAAGAGACCCAGTACTTC CASSPALYREETQYF
TRBJ2-1 TRBV29-1 few TRBD2 TGCAGCGTTGAATGGGGGGGTAATGAGCAGTTCTTC CSVEWGGNEQFF
TRBJ2-3 TRBV29-1 many TRBD1 TGCAGCGTTGAAGATCGAGCCCGTTTCCGGACAGGGAAAACAGATACGCAGTATTTT CSVEDRARFRTGKTDTQYF
TRBJ2-5 TRBV20-1 many - TGCAGTGCTAGAGATCGGGAGACCCAGTACTTC CSARDRETQYF
TRBJ2-3 TRBV18 - - TGTGCCAGCTCAGTAATGGACTCCCCTCGGGATACGCAGTATTTT CASSVMDSPRDTQYF